This is a list of T cell receptor beta chains from one sample in a study of vaccination and CD4 T cells after COVID-19. TCRdb reprocessed the PCR reads via MiXCR and lists one record per CDR3 protein. The table lists fewer than 20,000 distinct CDR3 sequences, about 40% of them singletons, with 20% to 25% in the top ten. Antigen specificity for these receptors is unknown. Sequenced sample: cultured CD4+ T cells from blood. These receptors were collected from a human donor with COVID-19. The CDR3 runs from the conserved cysteine through the conserved F or W. Clone size, where shown, is once, few, many, or a class for clones that have expanded.

v_gene: TRBV12-3/TRBV12-4
abundance: -
CDR3aa: CASSHNGALHF

v_gene: TRBV6-1
abundance: -
CDR3aa: CASSVGGTYNEQFF

v_gene: TRBV7-9
abundance: few
CDR3aa: CASSSLAGGNTGELFF

v_gene: TRBV20-1
abundance: -
CDR3aa: CSARPGSSGANVLTF

v_gene: TRBV19
abundance: -
CDR3aa: CASSETGRRIETQYF

v_gene: TRBV27
abundance: -
CDR3aa: CASKLLRSLAGEETQYF

v_gene: TRBV7-2
abundance: -
CDR3aa: CASSLQELGKETQYF

v_gene: TRBV15
abundance: few
CDR3aa: CATSRDGTLSGNTIYF

v_gene: TRBV20-1
abundance: once
CDR3aa: CSARQGGRGDTQYF

v_gene: TRBV4-1
abundance: -
CDR3aa: CASSPSGAGVSTDTQYF

v_gene: TRBV2
abundance: few
CDR3aa: CASSENVGGGNQPQHF

v_gene: TRBV28
abundance: -
CDR3aa: CASSLRGTGRDTEAFF

v_gene: TRBV6-5
abundance: -
CDR3aa: CASSYSRSGRNTEAFF

v_gene: TRBV29-1
abundance: medium-sized
CDR3aa: CSVDVPTGQNYNEQFF

v_gene: TRBV5-4
abundance: -
CDR3aa: CASSSELRGANNEQFF

v_gene: TRBV6-1
abundance: -
CDR3aa: CASSPGTANEKLFF

v_gene: TRBV11-2
abundance: -
CDR3aa: CASSLLGSSNSALHF

v_gene: TRBV27
abundance: few
CDR3aa: CASSRQGNNSPLHF

v_gene: TRBV7-9
abundance: -
CDR3aa: CASSLVPGNREYEQYF

v_gene: TRBV7-9
abundance: -
CDR3aa: CASSLDGRALEQYF

v_gene: TRBV7-9
abundance: -
CDR3aa: CASSSADRNEQFF

v_gene: TRBV24-1
abundance: -
CDR3aa: CATGGQKQETQYF

v_gene: TRBV7-9
abundance: -
CDR3aa: CASSFDRFEDTQYF

v_gene: TRBV20-1
abundance: few
CDR3aa: CSAGETSGGSYEQYF

v_gene: TRBV19
abundance: few
CDR3aa: CASSLRDRSYEQYF

v_gene: TRBV20-1
abundance: -
CDR3aa: CSAEQSGAQPQHF

v_gene: TRBV18
abundance: -
CDR3aa: CASSSEQGSNSPLHF

v_gene: TRBV14
abundance: -
CDR3aa: CASSRTSSRSVEQYF

v_gene: TRBV15
abundance: few
CDR3aa: CATSNGQISNEKLFF

v_gene: TRBV6-5
abundance: few
CDR3aa: CASSSGIREYF

v_gene: TRBV20-1
abundance: few
CDR3aa: CSAREGSSSYNSPLHF

v_gene: TRBV20-1
abundance: -
CDR3aa: CSAAPGPSYNSPLHF

v_gene: TRBV24-1
abundance: few
CDR3aa: CATSDSGAYYEQYF

v_gene: TRBV29-1
abundance: -
CDR3aa: CSGDSRSSGYTF

v_gene: TRBV5-4
abundance: -
CDR3aa: CASSHMRGGTGELFF

v_gene: TRBV7-9
abundance: -
CDR3aa: CASSYNRVLGPYEQYF

v_gene: TRBV7-2
abundance: -
CDR3aa: CASSRSGVSGNTIYF

v_gene: TRBV10-3
abundance: -
CDR3aa: CAISATPARTGPGGYTF

v_gene: TRBV27
abundance: -
CDR3aa: CASSFSGGTISYEQYF

v_gene: TRBV19
abundance: few
CDR3aa: CASGEDRAGEKLFF

v_gene: TRBV7-2
abundance: -
CDR3aa: CASSSPRTSSYEQYF

v_gene: TRBV5-1
abundance: -
CDR3aa: CASSLAGGQETQYF

v_gene: TRBV7-6
abundance: -
CDR3aa: CASSIGTGQETQYF

v_gene: TRBV7-2
abundance: few
CDR3aa: CASSSRWGVNTGELFF

v_gene: TRBV7-9
abundance: -
CDR3aa: CASSRGQAEKLFF

v_gene: TRBV12-3/TRBV12-4
abundance: -
CDR3aa: CASTPGRDEQYF

v_gene: TRBV5-1
abundance: -
CDR3aa: CASSRDVGTGELFF

v_gene: TRBV7-2
abundance: -
CDR3aa: CASSFRRNQPQHF

v_gene: TRBV27
abundance: few
CDR3aa: CASSFRGGNEKLFF

v_gene: TRBV20-1
abundance: -
CDR3aa: CSANPGQGDGQPQHF

v_gene: TRBV19
abundance: few
CDR3aa: CASSRDQGGSYNSPLHF

v_gene: TRBV19
abundance: few
CDR3aa: CASSNYNSPLHF

v_gene: TRBV7-2
abundance: -
CDR3aa: CASSLEAVYNSPLHF

v_gene: TRBV7-8
abundance: -
CDR3aa: CASSLVGYGYTF

v_gene: TRBV27
abundance: -
CDR3aa: CASSPPGYNSPLHF

v_gene: TRBV5-6
abundance: few
CDR3aa: CASRSFGRENYGYTF

v_gene: TRBV20-1
abundance: -
CDR3aa: CSARETRRVADTQYF